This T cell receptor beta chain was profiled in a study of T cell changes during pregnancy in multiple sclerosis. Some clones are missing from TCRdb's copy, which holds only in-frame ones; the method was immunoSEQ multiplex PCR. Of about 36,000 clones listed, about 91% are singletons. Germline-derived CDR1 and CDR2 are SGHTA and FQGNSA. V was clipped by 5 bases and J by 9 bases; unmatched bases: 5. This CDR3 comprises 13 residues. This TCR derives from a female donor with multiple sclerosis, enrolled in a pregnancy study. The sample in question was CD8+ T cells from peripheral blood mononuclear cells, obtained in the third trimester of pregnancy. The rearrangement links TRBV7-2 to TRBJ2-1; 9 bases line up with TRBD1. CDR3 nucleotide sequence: TGTGCCAGCAGCCGCCGGGACAGGGTTGAGCAGTTCTTC. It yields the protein CASSRRDRVEQFF.